This T cell receptor (beta chain) originates from a study of T cell responses to AZD1222 COVID-19 vaccine. About the study: Samples with a second dose at about 4 or about 12 weeks were pooled together. Regarding the study as a whole: Reports say nearly half of spike-specific TCRs go after unmutated variant regions. Spike-specific TCR breadth and depth rose after two AZD1222 doses. Donor demographics were predominantly white British with a female majority; clonal diversity may be underestimated.

Turning to this clone: Antigen unknown.

Clones were sequenced by immunoSEQ multiplex PCR, and TCRdb holds only the in-frame ones, with some missing. The sample consists of 130,000 to 150,000 clones, roughly 92% of them appearing once. This CDR3 is 12 amino acids long. V dropped 5 bases and J dropped 3 bases, with 8 bases sitting between them. The receptor was isolated from an adult in good health. The genes are TRBV12-3 or TRBV12-4 and TRBJ2-7; unclear D gene. Sequenced here: peripheral blood, sampled on day 0 of AZD1222 vaccination. The CDR3 spells CASSPTHYEQYF. CDR3 DNA sequence: TGTGCCAGCAGTCCTACCCACTACGAGCAGTACTTC.